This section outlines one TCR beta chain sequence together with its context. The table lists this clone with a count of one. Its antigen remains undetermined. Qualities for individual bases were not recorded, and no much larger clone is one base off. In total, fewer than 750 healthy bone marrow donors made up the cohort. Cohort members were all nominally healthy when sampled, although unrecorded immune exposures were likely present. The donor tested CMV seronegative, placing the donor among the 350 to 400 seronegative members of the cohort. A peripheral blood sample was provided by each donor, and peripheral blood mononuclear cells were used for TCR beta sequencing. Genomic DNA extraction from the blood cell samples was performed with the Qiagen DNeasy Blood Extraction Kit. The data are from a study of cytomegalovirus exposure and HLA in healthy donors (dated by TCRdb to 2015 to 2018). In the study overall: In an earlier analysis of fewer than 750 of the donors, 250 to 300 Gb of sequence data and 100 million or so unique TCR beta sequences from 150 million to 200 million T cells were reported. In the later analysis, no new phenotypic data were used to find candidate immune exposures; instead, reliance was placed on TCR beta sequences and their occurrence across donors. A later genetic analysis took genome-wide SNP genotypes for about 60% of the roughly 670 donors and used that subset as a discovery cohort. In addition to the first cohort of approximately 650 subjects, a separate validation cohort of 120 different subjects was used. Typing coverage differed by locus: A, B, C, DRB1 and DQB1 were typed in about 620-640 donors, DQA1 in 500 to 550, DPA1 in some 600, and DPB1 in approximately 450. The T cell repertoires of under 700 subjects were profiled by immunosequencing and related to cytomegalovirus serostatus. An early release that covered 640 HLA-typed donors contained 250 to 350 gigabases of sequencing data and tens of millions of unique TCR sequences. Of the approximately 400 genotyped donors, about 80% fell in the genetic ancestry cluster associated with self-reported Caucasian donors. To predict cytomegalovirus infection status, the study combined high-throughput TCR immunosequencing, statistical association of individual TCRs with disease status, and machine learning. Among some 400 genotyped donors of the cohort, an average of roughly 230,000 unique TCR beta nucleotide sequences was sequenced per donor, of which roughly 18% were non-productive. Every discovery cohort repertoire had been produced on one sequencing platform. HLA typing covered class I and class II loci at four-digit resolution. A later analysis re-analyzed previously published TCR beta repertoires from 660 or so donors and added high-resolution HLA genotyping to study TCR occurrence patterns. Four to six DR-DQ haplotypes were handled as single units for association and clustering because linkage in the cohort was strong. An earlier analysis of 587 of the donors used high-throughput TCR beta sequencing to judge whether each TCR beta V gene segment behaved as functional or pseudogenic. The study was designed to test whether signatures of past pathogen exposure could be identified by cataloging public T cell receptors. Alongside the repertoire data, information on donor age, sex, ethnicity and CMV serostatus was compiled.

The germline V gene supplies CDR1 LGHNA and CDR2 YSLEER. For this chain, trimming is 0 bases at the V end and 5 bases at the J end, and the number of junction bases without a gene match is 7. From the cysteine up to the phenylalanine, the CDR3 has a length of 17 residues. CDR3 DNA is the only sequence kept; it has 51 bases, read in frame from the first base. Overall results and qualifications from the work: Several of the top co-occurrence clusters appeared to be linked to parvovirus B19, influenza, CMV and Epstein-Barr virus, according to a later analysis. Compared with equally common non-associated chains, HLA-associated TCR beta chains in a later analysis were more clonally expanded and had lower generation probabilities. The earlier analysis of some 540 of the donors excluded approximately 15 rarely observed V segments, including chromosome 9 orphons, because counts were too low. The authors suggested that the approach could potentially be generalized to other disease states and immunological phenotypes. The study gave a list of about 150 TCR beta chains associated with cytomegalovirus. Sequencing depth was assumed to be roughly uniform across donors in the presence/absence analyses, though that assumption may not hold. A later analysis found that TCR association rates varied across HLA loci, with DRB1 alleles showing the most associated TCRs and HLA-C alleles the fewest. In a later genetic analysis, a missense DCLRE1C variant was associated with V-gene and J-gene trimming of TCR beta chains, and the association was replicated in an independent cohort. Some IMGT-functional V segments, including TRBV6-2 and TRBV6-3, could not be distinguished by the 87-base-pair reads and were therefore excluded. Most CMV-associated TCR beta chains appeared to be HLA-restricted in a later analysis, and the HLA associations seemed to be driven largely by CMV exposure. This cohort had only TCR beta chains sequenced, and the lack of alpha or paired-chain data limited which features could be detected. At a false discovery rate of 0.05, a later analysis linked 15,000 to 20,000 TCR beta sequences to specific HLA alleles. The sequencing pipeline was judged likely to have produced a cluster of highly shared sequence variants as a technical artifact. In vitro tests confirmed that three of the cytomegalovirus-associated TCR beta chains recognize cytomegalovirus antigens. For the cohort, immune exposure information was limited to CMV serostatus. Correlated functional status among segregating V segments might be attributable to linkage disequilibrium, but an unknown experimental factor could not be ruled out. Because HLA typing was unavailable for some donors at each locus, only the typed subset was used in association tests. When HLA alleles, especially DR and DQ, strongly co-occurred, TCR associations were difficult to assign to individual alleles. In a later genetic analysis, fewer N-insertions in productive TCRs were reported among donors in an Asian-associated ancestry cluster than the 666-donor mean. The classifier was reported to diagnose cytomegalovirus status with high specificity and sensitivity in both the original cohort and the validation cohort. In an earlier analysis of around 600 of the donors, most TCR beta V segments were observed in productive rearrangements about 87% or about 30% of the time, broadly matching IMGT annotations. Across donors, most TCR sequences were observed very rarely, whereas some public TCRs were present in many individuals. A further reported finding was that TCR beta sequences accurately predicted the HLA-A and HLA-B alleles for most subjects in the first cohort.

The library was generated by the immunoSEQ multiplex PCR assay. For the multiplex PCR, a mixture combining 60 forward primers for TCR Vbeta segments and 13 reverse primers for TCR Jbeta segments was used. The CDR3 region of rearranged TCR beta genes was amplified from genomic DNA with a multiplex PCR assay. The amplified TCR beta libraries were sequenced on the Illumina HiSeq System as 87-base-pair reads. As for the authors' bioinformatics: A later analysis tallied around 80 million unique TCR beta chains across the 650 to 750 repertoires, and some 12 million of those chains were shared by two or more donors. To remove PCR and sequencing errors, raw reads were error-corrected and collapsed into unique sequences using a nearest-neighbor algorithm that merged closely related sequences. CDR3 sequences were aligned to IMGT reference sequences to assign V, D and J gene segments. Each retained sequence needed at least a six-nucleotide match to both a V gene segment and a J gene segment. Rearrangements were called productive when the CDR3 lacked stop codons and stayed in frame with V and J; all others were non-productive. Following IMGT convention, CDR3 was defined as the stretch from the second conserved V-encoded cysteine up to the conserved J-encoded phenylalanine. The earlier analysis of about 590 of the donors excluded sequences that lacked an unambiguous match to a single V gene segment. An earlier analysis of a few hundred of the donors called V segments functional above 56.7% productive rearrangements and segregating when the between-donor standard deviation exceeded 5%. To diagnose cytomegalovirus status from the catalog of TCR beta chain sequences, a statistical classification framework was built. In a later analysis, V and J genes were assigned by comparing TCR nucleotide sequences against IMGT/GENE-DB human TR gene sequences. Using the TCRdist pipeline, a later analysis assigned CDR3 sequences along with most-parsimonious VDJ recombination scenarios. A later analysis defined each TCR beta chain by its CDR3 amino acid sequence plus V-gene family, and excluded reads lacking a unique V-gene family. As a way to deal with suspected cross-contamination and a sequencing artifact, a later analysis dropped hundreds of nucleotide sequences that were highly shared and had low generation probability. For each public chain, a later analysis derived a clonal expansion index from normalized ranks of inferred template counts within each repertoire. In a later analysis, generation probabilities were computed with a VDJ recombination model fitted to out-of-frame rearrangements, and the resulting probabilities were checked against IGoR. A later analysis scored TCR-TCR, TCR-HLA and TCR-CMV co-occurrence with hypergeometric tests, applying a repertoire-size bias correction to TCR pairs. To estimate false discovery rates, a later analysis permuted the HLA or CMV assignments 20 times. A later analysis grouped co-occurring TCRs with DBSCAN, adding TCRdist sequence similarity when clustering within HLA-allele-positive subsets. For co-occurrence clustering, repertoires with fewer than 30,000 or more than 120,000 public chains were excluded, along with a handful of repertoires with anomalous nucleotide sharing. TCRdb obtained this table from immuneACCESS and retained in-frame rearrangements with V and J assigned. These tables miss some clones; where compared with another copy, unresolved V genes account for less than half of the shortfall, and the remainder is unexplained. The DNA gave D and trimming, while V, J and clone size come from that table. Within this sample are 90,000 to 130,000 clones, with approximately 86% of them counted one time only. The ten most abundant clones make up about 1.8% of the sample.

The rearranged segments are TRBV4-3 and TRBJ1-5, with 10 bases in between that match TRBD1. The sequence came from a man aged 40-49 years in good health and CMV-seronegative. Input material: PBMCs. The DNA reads TGCGCCAGCAGCCAAGATAAGGCGACAGGGGGCTATCAGCCCCAGCATTTT. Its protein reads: CASSQDKATGGYQPQHF.